The 5 T cell receptor beta chains in this list originate from one sample, sequenced in a study of OX40 agonist ivuxolimab in advanced cancers. Libraries were prepared by immunoSEQ multiplex PCR; TCRdb keeps only in-frame clonotypes and omits some of them. The profile covers around 66,000 clones, with approximately 86% appearing a single time and 2% taken by the ten largest. The sample consisted of CD4+ or CD8+ T cells sorted from blood, taken in a trial of the OX40 agonist ivuxolimab. The source of these receptors is an adult with an advanced solid tumor such as melanoma, head and neck, liver or kidney cancer.

This clone turned up a few times. The CDR3 protein is CASTRNRGSRQTQYF. The CDR3 DNA sequence: TGTGCCAGCACCCGGAACAGGGGAAGTCGGCAGACCCAGTACTTC. V and J are TRBV27 and TRBJ2-5, with TRBD1 matching 7 bases. The CDR3 extends over 15 amino acids. Germline CDR1 and CDR2: MNHEY and SMNVEV (reference sequence). Trimming at V came to 7 bases and at J to 6 bases, leaving 14 bases not matched to a gene.

The V and J genes are TRBV7-2 and TRBJ2-2, with D possibly matching TRBD1 (6 bases). CDR1 and CDR2 from the germline V gene are SGHTA and FQGNSA. The CDR3 spans 17 residues. The V gene lost 1 base and the J gene lost 0 bases, with 12 bases spanning the gap. In DNA, the CDR3 is TGTGCCAGCAGCTTAGTCTCCGGGACAACGAACACCGGGGAGCTGTTTTTT. It yields the protein CASSLVSGTTNTGELFF. Full variable domain (missing parts from reference TRBV7-2 and TRBJ2-2): GAGVSQSPSNKVTEKGKDVELRCDPISGHTALYWYRQSLGQGLEFLIYFQGNSAPDKSGLPSDRFSAERTGGSVSTLTIQRTQQEDSAVYLCASSLVSGTTNTGELFFGEGSRLTVL.

The V gene is TRBV28, the J gene TRBJ1-2, with 7 bases matching TRBD1. Trimming took 6 bases from V and 2 from J; bases not matched to a gene: 15. In germline, CDR1 is MDHEN, CDR2 SYDVKM. The CDR3 is 17 amino acids. The CDR3, as DNA: TGTGCCAGCAGCCTCACGGGTACCGGGACAGTAAACTATGGCTACACCTTC. Translated, it gives CASSLTGTGTVNYGYTF.

The chain has TRBV6-4 and TRBJ1-1; D remains ambiguous. Trimming removed 3 bases from V and 7 bases from J, with 27 bases in between. Germline CDR1 MRHNA, CDR2 SNTAGT. The CDR3 is made up of 18 amino acids. CDR3 region: CASSESVILRAGYSEAFF. In DNA, the CDR3 is TGTGCCAGCAGTGAATCGGTTATCCTTAGGGCCGGTTACAGTGAAGCTTTCTTT.

The chain recombines TRBV4-3 with TRBJ2-7; 7 bases agree with TRBD1. The ends lost 3 bases at V and 2 bases at J; junction bases unmatched: 10. Per the germline V gene, CDR1 is LGHNA and CDR2 is YSLEER. The CDR3 has 16 amino acids. CDR3: CASSQTGTAVTYEQYF. The CDR3 region has the DNA TGCGCCAGCAGCCAGACCGGGACAGCAGTTACCTACGAGCAGTACTTC.